The 10 T cell receptor beta chains below come from one sample, sequenced in a study of control samples from healthy donors and cancer patients. Measured with immunoSEQ multiplex PCR; TCRdb has only the in-frame clones, and not every one. The data show approximately 100,000 clones, with 90% seen just once and over 3% held by the top ten. The specimen was blood. These receptors were taken from a woman aged 18-29 years in good health.

The chain carries TRBV6-5 and TRBJ1-3; 7 bases line up with TRBD1. CDR3 length equals 15 residues. Germline trimming cut 0 bases from V and 3 bases from J; bases unmatched to any gene: 2. Per the germline V gene, CDR1 is MNHEY and CDR2 is SVGAGI. Written as DNA, the CDR3 is TGTGCCAGCAGTTACTCCGGGACAGTTGGAAACACCATATATTTT. Translated: CASSYSGTVGNTIYF.

The V call is TRBV6-5, the J call TRBJ1-4; D perhaps matches TRBD1 (5 bases). V lost 10 bases and J lost 8, with 17 bases in between. The CDR3 totals 13 residues. The V gene's germline CDR1 is MNHEY and CDR2 SVGAGI. CDR3 bases: TGTGCCACCCTCAGCAGGGAAAGAGAAAAACTGTTTTTT. The encoded protein is CATLSREREKLFF.

This chain joins TRBV29-1 and TRBJ1-2; weak D call: TRBD1 (5 bases). The germline gives CDR1 SQVTM, CDR2 ANQGSEA. CDR3 length: 12 amino acids. Trimming cost V 4 bases and J 6 bases, with 12 bases left between them. The CDR3 bases are TGCAGCGTTGTTGACAGCCCTGATGGCTACACCTTC. Translated, it gives CSVVDSPDGYTF.

This chain joins TRBV12-3 or TRBV12-4 and TRBJ1-2, with no clear D. The CDR3 extends over 11 amino acids. Trimming shortened V by 8 bases and J by 2 bases, and 6 bases separated the two germline ends. The CDR3 here is CASGFNYGYTF. For the CDR3, the DNA is TGTGCCAGCGGATTCAACTATGGCTACACCTTC.

The chain links TRBV6-1 to TRBJ1-4; D might be TRBD1 (5 bases). The CDR3 spans 14 residues. Trimming took off 2 bases at V and 7 bases at J, with 11 bases between the two ends. Germline loops: CDR1 MNHNS, CDR2 SASEGT. The CDR3 loop reads CASSERGRGEKLFF. The CDR3 nucleotides read TGTGCCAGCAGTGAAAGAGGGAGGGGTGAAAAACTGTTTTTT.

Only one count was recorded for this clone. This chain joins TRBV7-9 and TRBJ2-5, with D possibly being TRBD2 (7 bases). V was cut by 6 bases and J by 4 bases, with 12 bases left in between. This CDR3 comprises 13 residues. Looked up from germline, CDR1 is SEHNR and CDR2 is FQNEAQ (reference sequence). The CDR3 DNA reads as TGTGCCAGCAGTACGGGGGGCCCAGAGACCCAGTACTTC. Its translation is CASSTGGPETQYF.

The chain links TRBV7-9 to TRBJ1-5; unclear D gene. The germline V and J ends were trimmed by 1 base and 9 bases, with 10 bases remaining between them. CDR3 length: 13 residues. CDR1 is SEHNR, CDR2 FQNEAQ, per germline (reference sequence). The DNA of the CDR3 is TGTGCCAGCAGCTTAGGTGTGGATTCGCCCCAGCATTTT. Protein: CASSLGVDSPQHF.

The chain carries TRBV12-5 and TRBJ2-7; 7 nucleotides agree with TRBD1. The length of the CDR3 is 16 residues. Looked up from germline, CDR1 is LGHNT and CDR2 is FRNRAP. Germline trimming cut 0 bases from V and 3 bases from J; bases unmatched to any gene: 8. Here the CDR3 DNA reads TGTGCTAGTGGTTTGGTTATACAGGGGAATTACTACGAGCAGTACTTC. Translation gives CASGLVIQGNYYEQYF.

This clone showed up just a few times. The chain couples TRBV6-5 to TRBJ2-7; 7 bases agree with TRBD2. Germline V gene sequence: CDR1 MNHEY, CDR2 SVGAGI. Germline trimming cut 6 bases from V and 2 bases from J; bases unmatched to any gene: 7. The CDR3 is 14 amino acids. The CDR3 sequence is CASRRASGPYEQYF. As DNA, the CDR3 is TGTGCCAGCAGACGGGCTAGCGGACCCTACGAGCAGTACTTC.

V gene TRBV9 combines with J gene TRBJ1-5; a possible D gene is TRBD1 (6 bases). Trimming pared 0 bases from V and 7 bases from J, leaving 8 bases between. The CDR3 runs 13 residues. Germline CDR1 reads SGDLS; CDR2 reads YYNGEE. CDR3 residues: CASSVEGGQPQHF. CDR3 DNA sequence: TGTGCCAGCAGCGTAGAAGGGGGGCAGCCCCAGCATTTT.